The 10 T cell receptor beta chains presented below share a single source sample, sequenced in a study of blood T cell repertoires in COVID-19. The repertoire was sequenced with immunoSEQ multiplex PCR; TCRdb's copy has only in-frame clones and lacks some. The sample has more than 50,000 clones; 77% are singletons. Material for sequencing was peripheral blood. These receptors were obtained from a man between 65 and 80 years old with active or convalescent COVID-19.

The chain couples TRBV7-3 to TRBJ2-2; 9 nucleotides match TRBD2. Germline V gives CDR1 SGHTA, CDR2 FQGTGA. The CDR3 has 17 residues. After removal of 6 bases from V and 2 bases from J, the junction contained 10 bases not matched to a gene. The CDR3 protein is CASRDWRAGGNTGELFF. The CDR3 DNA is TGTGCCAGCAGGGATTGGCGAGCGGGGGGAAACACCGGGGAGCTGTTTTTT.

The chain joins TRBV7-3 to TRBJ2-2, with D possibly matching TRBD2 (6 bases). The V gene's germline CDR1 is SGHTA and CDR2 FQGTGA. The CDR3 covers 15 residues. V was clipped by 6 bases and J by 2 bases, with 13 bases between them. The DNA of the CDR3 is TGTGCCAGCAGACCCTCCGGGACTAACACCGGGGAGCTGTTTTTT. This gives the protein CASRPSGTNTGELFF.

The chain combines TRBV27 with TRBJ2-5; no clear D gene. Germline CDR1 and CDR2: MNHEY and SMNVEV (reference sequence). V was trimmed by 6 bases and J by 5 bases, leaving 13 bases between them. This CDR3 is built from 13 residues. The DNA of the CDR3 is TGTGCCAGCAGCAATATTGCGGTGGAGACCCAGTACTTC. This gives the protein CASSNIAVETQYF.

The chain has TRBV11-3 and TRBJ2-3; perhaps TRBD2 as D (5 bases). V gave up 5 bases and J gave up 9 bases, with 15 bases separating them. The germline CDR1 and CDR2 sequences are SGHNT and YENEEA. CDR3 length equals 13 residues. The CDR3 DNA reads TGTGCCAGCAGCAAGGCGTCTGAGGGAACGCAGTATTTT. This codes for CASSKASEGTQYF.

This clone was picked up a small number of times. The CDR3 DNA reads TGTGCCAGCAGTCCAGGGGACAGGGGTTACGAGCAGTACTTC. Residues: CASSPGDRGYEQYF. The chain carries TRBV28 and TRBJ2-7, with 10 nucleotides matching TRBD1. Germline CDR1 MDHEN, CDR2 SYDVKM. Unmatched junction bases numbered 5, after V lost 5 bases and J lost 4 bases. The CDR3 is made up of 14 amino acids.

The CDR3 bases are TGTGCCAGCAGCTCGGGGAACACCGGGGAGCTGTTTTTT. Amino acids: CASSSGNTGELFF. The genes are TRBV9 and TRBJ2-2, with no clear D. Trimming took 4 bases from V and 1 from J, leaving 5 bases between them. Per germline, CDR1 SGDLS and CDR2 YYNGEE. The CDR3 loop spans 13 amino acids.

V usage is TRBV7-2 and J usage is TRBJ2-2, with D tentatively TRBD1 (6 bases). This CDR3 has 15 amino acids. V was shortened by 5 bases and J by 6 bases, with 16 bases between the two germline ends. In germline, CDR1 is SGHTA, CDR2 FQGNSA. As DNA, the CDR3 is TGTGCCAGCAGCGTAACAGGGAATTCGGCCGGGGAGCTGTTTTTT. This translates into CASSVTGNSAGELFF.

This clone was recorded once. The chain couples TRBV3-1 (or the pseudogene TRBV3-2) to TRBJ1-5; D might be TRBD1 (5 bases). The V and J ends lost 5 bases and 3 bases respectively, with 11 bases between them. The germline V gene has CDR1 LGHDT and CDR2 YNNKEL (reference sequence). CDR3 size: 14 residues. The DNA of the CDR3 is TGTGCCAGCAGCGATCGACAGTCCAATCAGCCCCAGCATTTT. Its protein product is CASSDRQSNQPQHF.

This clone turned up a few times. The rearrangement joins TRBV30 to TRBJ1-1; D uncertain. V was shortened by 4 bases and J by 6 bases, with 12 bases between the two germline ends. This CDR3 spans 12 amino acids. The germline V gene has CDR1 GTSNPN and CDR2 SVGIG (reference sequence). CDR3 sequence: CAWTQRFAEAFF. The CDR3 DNA reads as TGTGCCTGGACCCAGCGATTCGCTGAAGCTTTCTTT.

The chain couples TRBV6-2 or TRBV6-3 to TRBJ2-5; 8 bases align to TRBD2. Trimming removed 2 bases from V and 5 bases from J; junction bases left unmatched: 4. The CDR3 is 14 residues long. Germline assignment: CDR1 MNHEY and CDR2 SVGEGT. Here the CDR3 reads CASSYSGGRETQYF. As DNA, the CDR3 is TGTGCCAGCAGTTACAGCGGGGGCCGGGAGACCCAGTACTTC.